This TCR beta chain was retrieved from a study of control samples from healthy donors and cancer patients. Only in-frame clones appear in the TCRdb table, and some are missing; sequencing was by immunoSEQ multiplex PCR. The sample records about 220,000 clones, 85% to 95% being singletons. This TCR came from a man aged 50 or older in good health. The material sequenced was blood.

The CDR3 DNA is TGTGCCAGCAGCTTGGGCGGGACTCAGCCCCAGCATTTT. Encoded protein: CASSLGGTQPQHF. This chain links TRBV5-6 with TRBJ1-5, with D possibly being TRBD1 (5 bases). CDR1 SGHDT and CDR2 YYEEEE come from the germline V gene. This CDR3 comprises 13 residues. V lost 0 bases to trimming and J lost 6 bases, with 7 bases between them.